Shown below are 25 T cell receptor beta chains from a single sample sequenced in a study of Ad26.COV2.S vaccination and SARS-CoV-2 variants. Treatment denoted: some 20 received Ad26.COV2.S at low or high dose, single or two shots; several received placebo; per-sample allocation not given. All samples were drawn on day 63, counting from the first vaccine or placebo injection. Method: immunoSEQ multiplex PCR; TCRdb's copy keeps in-frame clones and lacks some. The table includes some 400,000 clones, 89% detected once. Sequences were derived from peripheral blood, sampled in a trial of Ad26.COV2.S vaccine versus placebo. All receptors derive from a person aged 18-60 years who received the Ad26.COV2.S COVID-19 vaccine or a placebo.

V is TRBV30 and J is TRBJ2-3; D not resolved. The CDR3 totals 11 residues. The germline V gene has CDR1 GTSNPN and CDR2 SVGIG (reference sequence). The V end lost 5 bases, the J end lost 2 bases, and 5 bases lay between the germline ends. The CDR3: CAWAATDTQYF. DNA for the CDR3: TGTGCCTGGGCGGCCACAGATACGCAGTATTTT.

The sample holds one count of this clone. The chain recombines TRBV9 with TRBJ2-3, with TRBD2 as a possible D gene (6 bases). Per germline, CDR1 SGDLS and CDR2 YYNGEE. The ends were cut back, 2 bases at V and 3 bases at J, with 10 bases in the middle. This CDR3 region has 14 residues. This CDR3 is CASSVGGKTDTQYF. The CDR3 nucleotides read TGTGCCAGCAGCGTTGGCGGGAAGACAGATACGCAGTATTTT.

CDR3 nucleotide sequence: TGTGCCACCAGTGCCCTGGACAGGGGGCGGGTCAATGAGCAGTTCTTC. This codes for CATSALDRGRVNEQFF. This rearrangement joins TRBV24-1 to TRBJ2-1, with 11 bases matching TRBD1. CDR1 is KGHDR and CDR2 is SFDVKD in the germline V gene. This CDR3 region has 16 residues. V shed 5 bases, J shed 6 bases, and the junction held 8 bases outside the gene matches.

The rearrangement links TRBV5-8 to TRBJ2-1, with TRBD2 matching 9 bases. Germline V CDR1 and CDR2: SGHTS, YDEGEE. V lost 4 bases and J lost 10; bases outside the gene matches: 12. CDR3 length equals 15 residues. CDR3 DNA sequence: TGTGCCAGCAGCCTTGGAGCTCTAGCGGGACGGGAGCAGTTCTTC. Residues: CASSLGALAGREQFF.

The rearrangement links TRBV7-7 to TRBJ2-5; 7 bases align to TRBD2. Germline CDR1 is SSHAT and CDR2 is FNYEAQ (reference sequence). Losses at the gene ends were 5 bases for V and 7 bases for J; bases not matched to a gene: 16. CDR3 length equals 16 residues. In nucleotides, the CDR3 is TGTGCCAGCAGCCATAGCGGGCGGGCGGGTATGCGGACCCAGTACTTC. Amino acid sequence: CASSHSGRAGMRTQYF.

The CDR3 coding sequence is TGTGCCAGCAACGCCGGGAGTAAAGAGACCCAGTACTTC. Amino acids: CASNAGSKETQYF. This chain joins TRBV28 and TRBJ2-5, with TRBD2 as a possible D gene (6 bases). Germline loops: CDR1 MDHEN, CDR2 SYDVKM. This CDR3 has 13 residues. With 7 bases removed from V and 3 bases from J, the gap between germline ends came to 12 bases.

The chain links TRBV4-1 to TRBJ2-7; D call uncertain. V lost 0 bases to trimming and J lost 6 bases, with 18 bases between them. CDR3 length: 16 amino acids. From germline, CDR1 is MGHRA and CDR2 YSYEKL. CDR3 amino acids: CASSQDIAVRSVEQYF. The CDR3 region has the DNA TGCGCCAGCAGCCAAGATATAGCAGTCAGGTCGGTCGAGCAGTACTTC.

Comments on this clone: This specimen includes other DNA sequences encoding the same CDR3. This chain links TRBV28 with TRBJ1-2; 9 nucleotides agree with TRBD1. This CDR3 has 14 amino acids. The germline CDR1 and CDR2 sequences are MDHEN and SYDVKM. V gave up 6 bases and J gave up 2 bases; unmatched junction bases: 4. The CDR3 sequence: CASSSGQGNYGYTF. The CDR3 DNA reads as TGTGCCAGCAGCTCCGGACAGGGGAACTATGGCTACACCTTC.

The chain is built from TRBV9 and TRBJ2-3, with D perhaps given as TRBD1 or TRBD2 (5 bases each). Between the trimmed V and J ends, which lost 0 bases and 0 bases, there was a span of 20 bases. The CDR3 contains 19 residues. Germline CDR1 is SGDLS and CDR2 is YYNGEE. The CDR3 is CASSVGGWGGSSSTDTQYF. The CDR3 bases are TGTGCCAGCAGCGTAGGAGGTTGGGGCGGGTCGTCTAGCACAGATACGCAGTATTTT.

A single count supports this clone. V gene TRBV6-2 or TRBV6-3 combines with J gene TRBJ1-1; 8 positions agree with TRBD1. Germline V gives CDR1 MNHEY, CDR2 SVGEGT. Trimming at V came to 2 bases and at J to 6 bases, leaving 2 bases not matched to a gene. The CDR3 is made up of 13 amino acids. The CDR3 DNA follows: TGTGCCAGCAGTTACCGGACAGGGTCTGAAGCTTTCTTT. Translating it yields CASSYRTGSEAFF.

The chain combines TRBV24-1 with TRBJ2-5, with TRBD2 matching 14 bases. There are 17 residues in the CDR3. Trimming removed 0 bases from V and 5 bases from J; junction bases left unmatched: 4. From germline, CDR1 is KGHDR and CDR2 SFDVKD. The CDR3 DNA follows: TGTGCCACCAGTGATTTGGGACTAGCGGGAGGTAGGGAGACCCAGTACTTC. It translates to CATSDLGLAGGRETQYF.

This chain uses TRBV12-3 or TRBV12-4 with TRBJ2-5, with D possibly matching TRBD1 (6 bases). The ends were cut back, 3 bases at V and 4 bases at J, with 9 bases in the middle. The CDR3 has 13 amino acids. The CDR3 region is CASSFYRVETQYF. Here the CDR3 DNA reads TGTGCCAGCAGTTTTTACAGGGTAGAGACCCAGTACTTC.

V and J are TRBV25-1 and TRBJ1-1, with 8 bases matching TRBD1. CDR1 and CDR2 from the germline V gene are MGHDK and SYGVNS. CDR3 size: 12 residues. V shed 6 bases and J 8 bases; nucleotides not matched to a gene: 5. This CDR3 reads CASRQGALEAFF. CDR3 nucleotide sequence: TGTGCCAGCAGGCAGGGGGCTTTAGAAGCTTTCTTT.

The chain employs TRBV6-6 and TRBJ2-5, with D perhaps matching TRBD1 (6 bases). V was clipped by 2 bases and J by 2 bases, with 12 bases between them. There are 15 residues in the CDR3. CDR1 and CDR2 from the germline V gene are MNHNY and SVGAGI (reference sequence). CDR3 DNA sequence: TGTGCCAGCAGTTACGGGCCGGACAGTCAAGAGACCCAGTACTTC. It is translated as CASSYGPDSQETQYF.

For the CDR3, the DNA is TGTGCCAGCAGCCAAGAAGAGAACAGGGAGAGCTCCTATAATTCACCCCTCCACTTT. As protein: CASSQEENRESSYNSPLHF. This chain joins TRBV4-2 and TRBJ1-6; TRBD1 is a possible D gene (6 bases). V was cut by 0 bases and J by 0 bases, with 15 bases left in between. Per germline, CDR1 LGHNA and CDR2 YNFKEQ. The CDR3 is made up of 19 amino acids.

This clone was recorded once. The chain employs TRBV28 and TRBJ2-1; 10 bases fit TRBD2. CDR1 and CDR2 from the germline V gene are MDHEN and SYDVKM. Losses at the gene ends were 4 bases for V and 5 bases for J; bases not matched to a gene: 11. The CDR3 is 17 amino acids. CDR3 coding DNA: TGTGCCAGCAGTTCCCTCCGCACTAGCGGGGTCCACAATGAGCAGTTCTTC. It yields the protein CASSSLRTSGVHNEQFF.

This chain joins TRBV12-5 and TRBJ1-5, with no clear D. CDR3 size: 13 residues. CDR1 LGHNT and CDR2 FRNRAP come from the germline V gene. V was clipped by 1 base and J by 7 bases, with 8 bases between them. CDR3 amino acids: CASGLEGGQPQHF. The CDR3 region has the DNA TGTGCTAGTGGTTTGGAGGGAGGCCAGCCCCAGCATTTT. Full variable domain (remainder filled in from reference TRBV12-5 and TRBJ1-5): DARVTQTPRHKVTEMGQEVTMRCQPILGHNTVFWYRQTMMQGLELLAYFRNRAPLDDSGMPKDRFSAEMPDATLATLKIQPSEPRDSAVYFCASGLEGGQPQHFGDGTRLSIL.

The chain recombines TRBV19 with TRBJ2-1, with 8 bases aligning to TRBD2. After removal of 2 bases from V and 4 bases from J, the junction contained 4 bases not matched to a gene. Per germline, CDR1 LNHDA and CDR2 SQIVND (reference sequence). The CDR3 is 15 residues long. CDR3 loop: CASSISASGYNEQFF. Written as DNA, the CDR3 is TGTGCCAGTAGTATATCGGCTAGCGGGTACAATGAGCAGTTCTTC. Full variable domain (rest looked up from reference TRBV19 and TRBJ2-1): DGGITQSPKYLFRKEGQNVTLSCEQNLNHDAMYWYRQDPGQGLRLIYYSQIVNDFQKGDIAEGYSVSREKKESFPLTVTSAQKNPTAFYLCASSISASGYNEQFFGPGTRLTVL.

Details on this clone: A junction end diverges from the germline sequence, so it may reflect a read error. This chain links TRBV28 with TRBJ2-5, with D possibly called TRBD1 or TRBD2 (5 bases each). Germline CDR1 and CDR2: MDHEN and SYDVKM. The CDR3 has 11 amino acids. CDR3: CASSDYRDLDF. In nucleotides, the CDR3 is TGTGCCAGCAGTGATTACCGGGACCTGGACTTC.

This clone has only one observation. V gene TRBV28 combines with J gene TRBJ2-7; D gene uncertain. V was clipped by 4 bases and J by 4 bases, with 5 bases between them. Germline V gene data show CDR1 as MDHEN and CDR2 as SYDVKM. CDR3 length: 11 residues. The CDR3 bases are TGTGCCAGCAGTTCAGATTACGAGCAGTACTTC. Its protein product is CASSSDYEQYF.

This chain links TRBV6-2 or TRBV6-3 with TRBJ2-1; the match to TRBD1 covers 9 bases. CDR1 MNHEY and CDR2 SVGEGT come from the germline V gene. This CDR3 has 16 residues. The V gene end was trimmed by 4 bases and the J gene end by 4 bases; junction bases not matched to a gene: 8. The chain's CDR3 is CASSSRGGTGYNEQFF. For the CDR3, the DNA is TGTGCCAGCAGTTCCCGGGGAGGGACAGGGTACAATGAGCAGTTCTTC.

The J gene is TRBJ2-7, the V gene TRBV5-4, with D perhaps matching TRBD1 or TRBD2 (5 bases each). This CDR3 spans 14 amino acids. Looked up from germline, CDR1 is SGHNT and CDR2 is YYREEE (reference sequence). Trimming took 2 bases from V and 2 from J, leaving 11 bases between them. CDR3 loop: CASSFRDGTYEQYF. The CDR3 DNA reads TGTGCCAGCAGCTTCCGGGACGGCACCTACGAGCAGTACTTC. Using reference TRBV5-4 and TRBJ2-7 for the parts outside the CDR3, the full variable domain is ETGVTQSPTHLIKTRGQQVTLRCSSQSGHNTVSWYQQALGQGPQFIFQYYREEENGRGNFPPRFSGLQFPNYSSELNVNALELDDSALYLCASSFRDGTYEQYFGPGTRLTVT.

The V and J genes are TRBV2 and TRBJ1-1; 9 nucleotides line up with TRBD1. The junction had 12 bases not matched to a gene; V was cut back by 7 bases and J by 6 bases. CDR3 size: 15 residues. Germline CDR1 reads SNHLY; CDR2 reads FYNNEI. The DNA for the CDR3 is TGTGCCAGCAACGGACAGGGGCTATCACGCGCTGAAGCTTTCTTT. This codes for CASNGQGLSRAEAFF.

The chain joins TRBV5-1 to TRBJ1-4, with a tentative D call TRBD1 (5 bases). This CDR3 comprises 15 residues. V lost 0 bases and J 8 bases, leaving 14 bases between the germline ends. Per the germline V gene, CDR1 is SGHRS and CDR2 is YFSETQ. The DNA of the CDR3 is TGCGCCAGCAGCTTGGCAGCCAGGGTGGACGAAAAACTGTTTTTT. The encoded protein is CASSLAARVDEKLFF.

This clone was recorded once. This chain joins TRBV19 and TRBJ1-1, with D unclear. V was trimmed by 7 bases and J by 1 base, leaving 16 bases between them. Germline CDR1 and CDR2: LNHDA and SQIVND (reference sequence). This CDR3 spans 15 amino acids. CDR3 sequence (DNA): TGTGCCAGTAAACTGAAACCGACCGAGAACACTGAAGCTTTCTTT. Translating gives CASKLKPTENTEAFF.